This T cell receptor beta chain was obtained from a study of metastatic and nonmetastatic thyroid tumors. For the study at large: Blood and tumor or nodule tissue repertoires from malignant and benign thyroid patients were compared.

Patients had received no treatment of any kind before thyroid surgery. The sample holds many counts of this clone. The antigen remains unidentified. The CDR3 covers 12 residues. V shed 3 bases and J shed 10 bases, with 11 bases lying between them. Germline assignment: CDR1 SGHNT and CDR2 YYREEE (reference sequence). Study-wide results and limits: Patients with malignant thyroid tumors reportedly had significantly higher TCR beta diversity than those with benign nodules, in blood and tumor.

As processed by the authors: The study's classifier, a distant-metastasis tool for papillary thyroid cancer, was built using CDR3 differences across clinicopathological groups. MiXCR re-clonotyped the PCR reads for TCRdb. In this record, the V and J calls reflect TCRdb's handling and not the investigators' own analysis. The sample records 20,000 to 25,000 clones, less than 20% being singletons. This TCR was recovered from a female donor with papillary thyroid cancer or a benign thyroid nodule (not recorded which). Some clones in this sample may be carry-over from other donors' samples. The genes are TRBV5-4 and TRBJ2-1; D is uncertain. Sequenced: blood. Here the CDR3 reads CASSSPVIEQFF. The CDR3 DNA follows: TGTGCCAGCAGCTCACCCGTTATAGAGCAGTTCTTC.